The 14 T cell receptor beta chains below all came from one sample that was sequenced in a study of CD8 T cells in Susac syndrome. The authors reverse transcribed roughly 0.5 to 1 ug RNA with random hexamers. TCRdb re-called the immunoSEQ multiplex PCR reads through MiXCR, storing one row per CDR3 protein. The sample lists 160,000 or so distinct CDR3 sequences, roughly 95% seen once, with about 0.09% in the top ten. The sequencing input was CD4+ T cells from PBMCs. All receptors derive from a human donor with multiple sclerosis.

This clonotype was detected only a few times. This chain links TRBV5-4 with TRBJ1-2; D perhaps matches TRBD1 (5 bases). Between the trimmed V and J ends, which lost 0 bases and 6 bases, there was a span of 9 bases. Germline CDR1 is SGHNT and CDR2 is YYREEE (reference sequence). This CDR3 spans 13 amino acids. The CDR3, as DNA: TGTGCCAGCAGCTTGGCTACGGGGGATGGCTACACCTTC. Its protein is CASSLATGDGYTF.

This chain links TRBV12-3 or TRBV12-4 with TRBJ2-1; no clear D gene. V gave up 8 bases and J gave up 0 bases, with 11 bases separating them. The CDR3 is 14 amino acids. The CDR3 bases are TGTGCCAGCGGCCGCACGAGCTCCTACAATGAGCAGTTCTTC. Translated: CASGRTSSYNEQFF.

The chain carries TRBV5-1 and TRBJ1-1; 8 bases agree with TRBD1. The CDR3 sequence is 16 residues long. Per germline, CDR1 SGHRS and CDR2 YFSETQ. With V trimmed by 0 bases and J by 4 bases, 8 bases remained unmatched. CDR3 region: CASSLGPGQGGTEAFF. The CDR3 DNA sequence: TGCGCCAGCAGCTTGGGCCCCGGACAGGGCGGCACTGAAGCTTTCTTT.

J is TRBJ2-2 and V is TRBV4-1; TRBD1 agrees at 8 bases. V lost 2 bases to trimming and J lost 2 bases; unmatched junction nucleotides: 13. This CDR3 comprises 19 residues. CDR1 and CDR2 from the germline V gene are MGHRA and YSYEKL. CDR3: CASSQRRPQGAANTGELFF. The CDR3 DNA follows: TGCGCCAGCAGCCAACGGCGTCCCCAGGGGGCAGCTAACACCGGGGAGCTGTTTTTT.

This clonotype showed up just once. This rearrangement joins TRBV19 to TRBJ1-4; tentative D call: TRBD1 (5 bases). The CDR3 loop spans 18 amino acids. Germline V CDR1 and CDR2: LNHDA, SQIVND (reference sequence). V gave up 6 bases and J gave up 4 bases, with 24 bases separating them. The DNA of the CDR3 is TGTGCCAGTAGAAGGAGATCCGGGACCGCACAGAATAATGAAAAACTGTTTTTT. Translating it yields CASRRRSGTAQNNEKLFF.

DNA of the CDR3: TGTGCCAGCTCTAAGGCGAACACCGGGGAGCTGTTTTTT. Translating it yields CASSKANTGELFF. V gene TRBV2 combines with J gene TRBJ2-2; no clear D. This CDR3 region has 13 residues. The germline CDR1 and CDR2 sequences are SNHLY and FYNNEI. V lost 8 bases and J lost 0, with 7 bases in between. Full variable domain (rest looked up from reference TRBV2 and TRBJ2-2): EPEVTQTPSHQVTQMGQEVILRCVPISNHLYFYWYRQILGQKVEFLVSFYNNEISEKSEIFDDQFSVERPDGSNFTLKIRSTKLEDSAMYFCASSKANTGELFFGEGSRLTVL.

This rearrangement joins TRBV10-3 to TRBJ2-1; 8 nucleotides align to TRBD2. Germline CDR1 reads ENHRY; CDR2 reads SYGVKD. The ends lost 10 bases at V and 5 bases at J; junction bases unmatched: 19. This CDR3 is built from 17 residues. Here the CDR3 DNA reads TGTGCCAGCATAGTCCCCCAACTTAGCGGGATTGACAATGAGCAGTTCTTC. The encoded protein is CASIVPQLSGIDNEQFF.

The chain has TRBV3-1 and TRBJ2-7; 10 bases map to TRBD2. The CDR3 has 14 residues. In germline, CDR1 is LGHDT, CDR2 YNNKEL (reference sequence). J gave up 6 bases and V 0 bases, and 2 bases lay outside the gene matches. The CDR3, as DNA: TGTGCCAGCAGCCAAGACGTAGCGGGAGGCGAGCAGTACTTC. This encodes CASSQDVAGGEQYF.

This chain uses TRBV2 with TRBJ1-5; no definite D call. The CDR3 loop spans 13 amino acids. Trimming stripped 4 bases from V and 4 bases from J, with 8 bases between. CDR1 and CDR2 from the germline V gene are SNHLY and FYNNEI. The CDR3: CASSALRNQPQHF. CDR3 DNA: TGTGCCAGCAGTGCCCTAAGGAATCAGCCCCAGCATTTT.

This clonotype was counted once. V and J are TRBV27 and TRBJ1-3; D uncertain. The CDR3 contains 12 residues. V gave up 8 bases and J gave up 0 bases, with 5 bases separating them. Germline assignment: CDR1 MNHEY and CDR2 SMNVEV (reference sequence). The CDR3 reads CASWNSGNTIYF. CDR3 DNA sequence: TGTGCCAGCTGGAACTCTGGAAACACCATATATTTT.

The CDR3 sequence is CASSVVSANTEAFF. The CDR3 DNA follows: TGTGCCAGCAGCGTAGTGTCAGCAAACACTGAAGCTTTCTTT. The chain carries TRBV9 and TRBJ1-1; D ambiguous. The germline V and J ends were trimmed by 0 bases and 2 bases, with 8 bases remaining between them. The CDR3 consists of 14 residues. CDR1 is SGDLS and CDR2 is YYNGEE in the germline V gene.

The V call is TRBV5-1, the J call TRBJ1-2; D perhaps matches TRBD1 (5 bases). Trimming pared 4 bases from V and 8 bases from J, leaving 15 bases between. CDR1 and CDR2 from the germline V gene are SGHRS and YFSETQ. CDR3 size: 13 residues. CDR3 in amino acids: CASSPISGDGYTF. Written as DNA, the CDR3 is TGCGCCAGCAGCCCAATAAGTGGGGACGGCTACACCTTC.

CDR3 residues: CASSQGVGEQFF. The CDR3 DNA reads TGTGCCAGCAGCCAAGGGGTTGGTGAGCAGTTCTTC. The chain employs TRBV3-1 and TRBJ2-1; D gene uncertain. Between the trimmed V and J ends, which lost 1 base and 9 bases, there was a span of 7 bases. Germline V gene lookup returns CDR1 LGHDT and CDR2 YNNKEL (reference sequence). CDR3 size: 12 residues.

The count of this clonotype is one. CDR3 residues: CASSVSPTGLGELFF. CDR3 nucleotide sequence: TGTGCCAGCAGCGTGAGCCCGACTGGTCTCGGGGAGCTGTTTTTT. The V call is TRBV9, the J call TRBJ2-2, with D hard to call. Germline-derived CDR1 and CDR2 are SGDLS and YYNGEE. Trimming shortened V by 2 bases and J by 7 bases, and 15 bases separated the two germline ends. The length of the CDR3 is 15 residues.